A single sample is the source of the 3 T cell receptor beta chains below, sequenced in a study of control samples from healthy donors and cancer patients. Data came from immunoSEQ multiplex PCR; TCRdb stores just in-frame clones and leaves some out. The data show around 20,000 clones, with 80% to 85% seen just once and about 30% held by the top ten. What was sequenced was PBMCs. These receptors were obtained from an elderly man with head and neck cancer.

The rearrangement joins TRBV18 to TRBJ2-7, with D possibly matching TRBD2 (5 bases). Trimming pared 6 bases from V and 0 bases from J, leaving 12 bases between. This CDR3 contains 14 residues. Germline V gives CDR1 KGHSH, CDR2 LQKENI. Written as DNA, the CDR3 is TGTGCCAGCTCTCAAGCTAGCAGCTCCTACGAGCAGTACTTC. This gives the protein CASSQASSSYEQYF.

The chain joins TRBV6-6 to TRBJ1-2, with 11 bases fitting TRBD1. CDR3 length equals 14 residues. V trimming: 8 bases; J trimming: 4 bases; junction bases outside the gene matches: 6. Germline CDR1 MNHNY, CDR2 SVGAGI (reference sequence). The CDR3 DNA reads TGTGCCAGCGTGAGGGACAGGGGGGCCTATGGCTACACCTTC. This sequence encodes CASVRDRGAYGYTF.

This clone appeared a few times. V usage is TRBV2 and J usage is TRBJ2-7; 10 bases are shared with TRBD1. Germline lookup yields CDR1 SNHLY and CDR2 FYNNEI. This CDR3 has 19 residues. The ends lost 3 bases at V and 4 bases at J; junction bases unmatched: 18. Written as DNA, the CDR3 is TGTGCCAGCAGTGACCCCGCAGAGTGGGAAGGGGACAGGGGTTACGAGCAGTACTTC. Protein: CASSDPAEWEGDRGYEQYF. The full variable domain, its missing parts supplied by reference TRBV2 and TRBJ2-7, is EPEVTQTPSHQVTQMGQEVILRCVPISNHLYFYWYRQILGQKVEFLVSFYNNEISEKSEIFDDQFSVERPDGSNFTLKIRSTKLEDSAMYFCASSDPAEWEGDRGYEQYFGPGTRLTVT.